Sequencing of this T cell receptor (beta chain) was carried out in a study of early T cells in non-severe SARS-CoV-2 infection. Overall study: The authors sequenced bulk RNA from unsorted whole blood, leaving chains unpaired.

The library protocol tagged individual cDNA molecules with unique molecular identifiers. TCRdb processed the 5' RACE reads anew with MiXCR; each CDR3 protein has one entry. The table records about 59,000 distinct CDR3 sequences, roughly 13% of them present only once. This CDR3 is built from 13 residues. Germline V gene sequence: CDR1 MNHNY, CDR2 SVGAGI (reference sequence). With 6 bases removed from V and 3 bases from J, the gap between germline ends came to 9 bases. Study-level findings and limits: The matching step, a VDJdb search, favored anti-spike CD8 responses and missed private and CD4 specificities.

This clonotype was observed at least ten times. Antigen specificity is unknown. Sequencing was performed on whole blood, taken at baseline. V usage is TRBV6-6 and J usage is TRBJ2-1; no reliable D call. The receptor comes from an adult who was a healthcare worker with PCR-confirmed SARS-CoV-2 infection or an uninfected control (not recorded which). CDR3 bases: TGTGCCAGCAGCGGTAGTTACTACAATGAGCAGTTCTTC. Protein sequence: CASSGSYYNEQFF.